This entry describes one T cell receptor (beta chain). Its specificity is unknown. TCRdb keeps only in-frame clones here, not all; method: immunoSEQ multiplex PCR. Of some 100,000 clones listed, nearly 90% were seen once; the top ten hold more than 0.15%. This sample is part of a study of OX40 agonist ivuxolimab in advanced cancers. Background on the study: Ivuxolimab is a fully human IgG2 antibody that activates OX40 (CD134).

Findings and limits, study-wide: Certain nonresponders additionally had low normalized T-cell clonal expansion. Partly responding patients at 0.1-3.0 mg/kg showed some of the smallest clonal expansion.

The receptor comes from an adult with an advanced solid tumor such as melanoma, head and neck, liver or kidney cancer. The input for sequencing was CD4+ or CD8+ T cells sorted from blood, taken in a trial of the OX40 agonist ivuxolimab.

CDR3 residues: CASSALAGGNQPQHF. The CDR3 coding sequence is TGTGCCAGCAGCGCCTTGGCAGGAGGCAATCAGCCCCAGCATTTT. V and J are TRBV21-1 and TRBJ1-5. TRBV21-1 is a pseudogene locus. The CDR3 is 15 residues long.